The present entry profiles one TCR beta chain with its context. Its antigen remains unidentified. This sample was included in a study of T cell responses to AZD1222 COVID-19 vaccine. Study-wide context: It was second doses at about 4 or about 12 weeks that were pooled. Study observations and caveats: Baseline seropositivity occurred in only 5 to 7 AZD1222 recipients. Donors were largely white British and mainly female; clonal diversity was possibly underestimated.

Generated by immunoSEQ multiplex PCR, the TCRdb table keeps only in-frame clones and is missing some. The sample has roughly 190,000 clones, approximately 93% seen once. Specimen: peripheral blood, collected on day 0 of AZD1222 vaccination. This TCR derives from an adult in good health.

For the CDR3, the DNA is TGTGCCACCAGCAGTCCCGGACAGGACTACGAGCAGTACTTC. Translation: CATSSPGQDYEQYF. This chain connects TRBV15 to TRBJ2-7, with 7 positions matching TRBD1. Germline V gene lookup returns CDR1 LNHNV and CDR2 YYDKDF (reference sequence). CDR3 length equals 14 residues. V was pared by 3 bases and J by 3 bases, with 5 bases of the junction left unmatched.